The table lists the clone carrying this T cell receptor beta chain with a few counts. Its antigen is as yet unknown. J was trimmed by 4 bases and V by 2 bases; bases with no gene match: 11. From germline, CDR1 is DFQATT and CDR2 SNEGSKA (reference sequence). The CDR3 totals 15 residues. TCR beta CDR3 region amplification was performed from RNA transcripts. A first-round RT-PCR of the TCR CDR3 used the HTBI primer set. TCRdb independently ran MiXCR on the multiplex PCR reads; one entry per CDR3 protein. The sample records roughly 380,000 distinct CDR3 sequences, about 13% being singletons. These data are taken from a study of T cells in Graves' hyperthyroidism and ophthalmopathy. Study-level findings and limits: The blood repertoire included most of the expanded thyroid clonotypes above 0.001.

Blood was drawn at first hyperthyroidism diagnosis, before any ophthalmopathy symptoms. Source material for PBMCs was more than 7.5 ml fresh peripheral blood. The sample taken for sequencing was blood. V is TRBV20-1 and J is TRBJ2-7; 7 nucleotides line up with TRBD2. The clonotype comes from a man younger than 40 with Graves' hyperthyroidism that later progressed to Graves' ophthalmopathy. The CDR3 protein is CSARPPAGLSYEQYF. Written as DNA, the CDR3 is TGCAGTGCTAGACCCCCAGCGGGGCTCTCTTACGAGCAGTACTTC.